Sequencing of this TCR beta chain was carried out in a study of cytomegalovirus exposure and HLA in healthy donors. This clone showed up just once. Clones were sequenced by immunoSEQ multiplex PCR, and TCRdb holds only the in-frame ones, with some missing. Of 150,000 to 200,000 clones in the sample, less than 90% were seen once. The CDR3 spans 15 residues. With 6 bases clipped from V and 2 bases from J, the junction kept 6 bases outside the gene matches. Germline V gene sequence: CDR1 MNHNS, CDR2 SASEGT. The sequencing input was PBMCs. The V call is TRBV6-1, the J call TRBJ1-3; TRBD1 agrees at 8 bases. This sequence was found in a young woman in good health and CMV-seronegative. CDR3 amino acids: CASRTGTGPGNTIYF. CDR3 DNA: TGTGCCAGCAGAACCGGGACAGGCCCTGGAAACACCATATATTTT.